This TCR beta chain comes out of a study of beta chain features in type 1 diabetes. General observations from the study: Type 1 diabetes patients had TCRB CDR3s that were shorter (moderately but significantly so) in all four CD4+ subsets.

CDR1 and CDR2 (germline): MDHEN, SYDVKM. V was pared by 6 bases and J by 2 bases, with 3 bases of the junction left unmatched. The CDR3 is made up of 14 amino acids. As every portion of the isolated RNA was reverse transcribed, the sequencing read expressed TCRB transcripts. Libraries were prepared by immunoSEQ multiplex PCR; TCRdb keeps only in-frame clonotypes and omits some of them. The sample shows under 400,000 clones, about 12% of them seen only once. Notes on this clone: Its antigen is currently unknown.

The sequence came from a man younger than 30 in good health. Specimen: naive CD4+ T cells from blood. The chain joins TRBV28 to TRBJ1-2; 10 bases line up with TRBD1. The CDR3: CASSPDRGNYGYTF. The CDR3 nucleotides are TGTGCCAGCAGCCCGGACAGGGGGAACTATGGCTACACCTTC.